This note documents a single T cell receptor beta chain sequence. Germline CDR1 reads SGHDT; CDR2 reads YYEEEE. Deletions cut 4 bases from V and 6 bases from J, with 19 bases between. This CDR3 spans 16 amino acids. The sample originates from a study of shared clonotypes between healthy human individuals. Study background: The cohort comprised a couple of women and a few men. Their ages spanned 18 to 49 years.

The authors loaded around 200 ng DNA, 30,000 to 35,000 T cell genomes, into sorted-subset replicate PCRs. TCRdb keeps only in-frame clones here, not all; method: immunoSEQ multiplex PCR. The table has a few million clones, around nine tenths seen once. Healthy HIV-negative adults without recent acute infections or vaccinations served as donors. This clonotype was obtained from a man aged 18-30 years in good health. The chain couples TRBV5-6 to TRBJ2-2, with a possible D match to TRBD2 (6 bases). The specimen was naive CD4+ T cells sorted from blood. Subset denoted: CD45RA+ positively selected. Here the CDR3 reads CASSPGSAPGAGELFF. The CDR3 DNA is TGTGCCAGCAGCCCCGGGTCGGCCCCGGGGGCCGGGGAGCTGTTTTTT.